This T cell receptor (beta chain) came from a study of STAT3 mutations in large granular lymphocyte leukemia. Study-wide results and caveats: Clonal expansion was inferred from samples taken at other timepoints. Every T-LGLL patient had at least one immunodominant TCRbeta clonotype.

As concerns this clone: Its antigen is not identified.

TCRbeta libraries averaged about 40,773 productive templates per sample. TCRdb's copy holds only in-frame clones and misses some; the assay was immunoSEQ multiplex PCR. The sample records about 42,000 clones, about 81% being singletons. Sequences were obtained from PBMCs. The receptor comes from a human donor with T large granular lymphocyte leukemia. Some clones in this sample may be carry-over from other donors' samples.

This CDR3 reads CASSSGYYKNIQYF. The CDR3 bases are TGTGCCAGTAGTAGTGGTTATTACAAAAACATTCAGTACTTC. This chain uses TRBV19 with TRBJ2-4, with D uncertain. Germline V gene sequence: CDR1 LNHDA, CDR2 SQIVND (reference sequence). The CDR3 covers 14 residues. V dropped 4 bases and J dropped 3 bases, with 10 bases sitting between them. Full variable domain (remainder filled in from reference TRBV19 and TRBJ2-4): DGGITQSPKYLFRKEGQNVTLSCEQNLNHDAMYWYRQDPGQGLRLIYYSQIVNDFQKGDIAEGYSVSREKKESFPLTVTSAQKNPTAFYLCASSSGYYKNIQYFGAGTRLSVL.